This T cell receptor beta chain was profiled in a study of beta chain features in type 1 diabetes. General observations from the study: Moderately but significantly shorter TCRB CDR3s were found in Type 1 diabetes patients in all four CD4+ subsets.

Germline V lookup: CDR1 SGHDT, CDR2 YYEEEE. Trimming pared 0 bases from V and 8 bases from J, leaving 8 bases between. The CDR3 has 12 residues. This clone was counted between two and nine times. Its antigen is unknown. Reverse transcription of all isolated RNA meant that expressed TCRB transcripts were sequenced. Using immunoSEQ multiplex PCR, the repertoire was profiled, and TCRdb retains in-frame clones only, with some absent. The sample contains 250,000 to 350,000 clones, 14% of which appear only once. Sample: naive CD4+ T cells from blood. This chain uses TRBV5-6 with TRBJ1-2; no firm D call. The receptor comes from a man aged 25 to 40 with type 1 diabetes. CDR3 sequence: CASSLGSRGYTF. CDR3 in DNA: TGTGCCAGCAGCTTGGGTAGTCGGGGCTACACCTTC.